This TCR beta chain was documented in a study of T-cell reconstitution after alpha-beta-depleted transplantation in children. The study, taken as a whole, reports: At around two months after transplant, the alpha-beta T cells were reportedly derived from several hundred expanded clones that came from non-depleted graft cells.

This clonotype was seen repeatedly, ten times or more. Its matching antigen is unknown. This CDR3 has 14 residues. Trimming removed 0 bases at V and 5 bases at J, with 10 bases between. Unique molecular identifiers were incorporated into the prepared TCRbeta library. TCRdb passed the PCR reads through MiXCR, listing each CDR3 protein once. The sample contains 500,000 or so distinct CDR3 sequences, roughly 10% of which appear only once. This TCR was sampled from a female patient aged 2 to 10 who had a stem cell transplant for aplastic anemia, so the T cells may come from the graft donor. The V and J genes are TRBV12-3 or TRBV12-4 and TRBJ2-5, with D perhaps TRBD2 (6 bases). Sample: PBMCs, mostly from graft donor cells, taken 180 days after TCRalphabeta/CD19-depleted stem cell transplant. The CDR3 region has the DNA TGTGCCAGCAGTTTAGCGCGGGAAATCGAGACCCAGTACTTC. Translating gives CASSLAREIETQYF.